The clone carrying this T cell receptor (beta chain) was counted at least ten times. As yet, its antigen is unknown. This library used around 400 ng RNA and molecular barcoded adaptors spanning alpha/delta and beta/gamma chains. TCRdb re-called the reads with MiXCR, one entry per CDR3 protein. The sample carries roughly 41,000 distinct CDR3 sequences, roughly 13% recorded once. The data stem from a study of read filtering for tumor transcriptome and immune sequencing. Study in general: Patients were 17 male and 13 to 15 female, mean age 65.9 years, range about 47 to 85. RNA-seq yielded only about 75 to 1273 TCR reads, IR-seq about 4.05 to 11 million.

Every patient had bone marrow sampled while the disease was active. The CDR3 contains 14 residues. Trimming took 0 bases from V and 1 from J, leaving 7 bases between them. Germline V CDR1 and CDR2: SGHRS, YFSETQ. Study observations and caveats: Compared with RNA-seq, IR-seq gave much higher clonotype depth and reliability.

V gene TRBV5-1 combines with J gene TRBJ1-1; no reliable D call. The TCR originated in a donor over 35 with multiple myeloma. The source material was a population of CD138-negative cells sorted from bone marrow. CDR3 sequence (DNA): TGCGCCAGCAGCTTGGCCGCAAGGAACACTGAAGCTTTCTTT. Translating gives CASSLAARNTEAFF.